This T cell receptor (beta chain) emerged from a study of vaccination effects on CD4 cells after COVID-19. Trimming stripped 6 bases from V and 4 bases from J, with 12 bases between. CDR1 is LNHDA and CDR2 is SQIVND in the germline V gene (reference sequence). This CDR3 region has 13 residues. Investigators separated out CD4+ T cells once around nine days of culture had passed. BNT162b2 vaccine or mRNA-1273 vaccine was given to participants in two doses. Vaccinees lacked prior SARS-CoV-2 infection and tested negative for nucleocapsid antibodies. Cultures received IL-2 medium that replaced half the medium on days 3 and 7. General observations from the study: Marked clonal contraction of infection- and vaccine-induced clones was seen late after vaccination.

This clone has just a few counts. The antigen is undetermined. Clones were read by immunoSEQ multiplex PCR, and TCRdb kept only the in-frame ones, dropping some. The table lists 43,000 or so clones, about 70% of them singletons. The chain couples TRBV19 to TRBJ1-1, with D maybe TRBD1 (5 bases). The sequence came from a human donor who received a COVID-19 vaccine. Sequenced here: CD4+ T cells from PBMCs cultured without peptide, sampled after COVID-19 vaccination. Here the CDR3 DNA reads TGTGCCAGTAGGGCGGGGCTGGGCACTGAAGCTTTCTTT. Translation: CASRAGLGTEAFF.